Presented here are 11 T cell receptor beta chains from one specimen sequenced in a study of human T cells and chemical hapten exposure (dated by TCRdb to the early 2020s). Per the publication, the time point label means: pre-sensitization, week 0. In light of the paper, this sample's treatment or condition label describes: therapeutic diphenylcyclopropenone sensitization with weekly scalp DPC. Total RNA was extracted from unfractionated whole blood that had been collected in Tempus Blood RNA tubes. Library construction relied on RACE. This sample was sequenced with a NextSeq 500. TCRdb cleaned the public reads at Q25 with fastp, built clones with MiXCR and kept in-frame beta chains. Merged by CDR3 protein, the rows form single entries marked with the most common genes and DNA. The sample has under 60,000 distinct CDR3 sequences on record, more than 9% of them singletons. The top ten hold roughly 10% of the sample.

Sequencing was performed on whole blood, taken in connection with sensitization to the hapten diphenylcyclopropenone (DPC). The receptor source for this set is a woman under 40 with alopecia areata. Some clones in this sample may be carry-over from other donors' samples.

This clonotype has a count of ten or more. The chain couples TRBV6-4 to TRBJ2-3; D is ambiguous. The germline CDR1 and CDR2 sequences are MRHNA and SNTAGT. Trimming pared 0 bases from V and 5 bases from J, leaving 6 bases between. This CDR3 is built from 13 residues. The CDR3 DNA sequence: TGTGCCAGCAGTGACTCCCTCGGAGATACGCAGTATTTT. Its translation is CASSDSLGDTQYF.

This clonotype has only a few counts. The V and J genes are TRBV20-1 and TRBJ2-3; TRBD2 matches 10 bases. Germline CDR1 DFQATT, CDR2 SNEGSKA (reference sequence). The CDR3 loop spans 16 amino acids. The CDR3 loop is CSELLAGDPSTDTQYF. CDR3 bases: TGCAGCGAACTGCTAGCGGGGGACCCTAGCACAGATACGCAGTATTTT.

The CDR3 sequence: CASSYGTGDQPQHF. The CDR3 coding sequence is TGTGCCAGCAGTTACGGGACAGGGGATCAGCCCCAGCATTTT. V and J are TRBV6-2 or TRBV6-3 and TRBJ1-5; TRBD1 matches at 10 bases. This CDR3 has 14 residues. The germline V gene encodes CDR1 MNHEY and CDR2 SVGEGT. Germline trimming cut 2 bases from V and 5 bases from J; bases unmatched to any gene: 0.

This clonotype was found a few times. The V gene is TRBV28, the J gene TRBJ2-7, with 10 bases identical to TRBD2. CDR3 length: 14 amino acids. Germline V gene sequence: CDR1 MDHEN, CDR2 SYDVKM. Trimming at V came to 2 bases and at J to 3 bases, leaving 1 base not matched to a gene. CDR3 loop: CASSLTSGDYEQYF. The CDR3 DNA sequence: TGTGCCAGCAGTTTAACTAGCGGGGACTACGAGCAGTACTTC.

J is TRBJ2-1 and V is TRBV20-1; the match to TRBD2 covers 9 bases. Germline CDR1 reads DFQATT; CDR2 reads SNEGSKA (reference sequence). The CDR3 is 15 residues long. The junction had 7 bases not matched to a gene; V was cut back by 0 bases and J by 7 bases. The CDR3 region has the DNA TGCAGTGCTAGAGATAGAGGGACTAGCCGTAATGAGCAGTTCTTC. Translated: CSARDRGTSRNEQFF.

This clonotype occurred a few times. The rearrangement links TRBV10-3 to TRBJ2-1, with D perhaps matching TRBD1 or TRBD2 (7 bases each). Trimming left V 5 bases short and J 10 bases short, with 12 bases between. CDR3 size: 12 residues. Germline V gene sequence: CDR1 ENHRY, CDR2 SYGVKD. The CDR3 loop is CAISPGGGEQFF. The CDR3 bases are TGTGCCATCAGTCCAGGGGGAGGGGAGCAGTTCTTC.

This clonotype has only a few counts. V and J are TRBV29-1 and TRBJ2-7; no reliable D call. Germline assignment: CDR1 SQVTM and CDR2 ANQGSEA. Trimming removed 6 bases from V and 0 bases from J, with 15 bases in between. This CDR3 comprises 14 residues. This chain's CDR3 is CSVVPWWSSYEQYF. In DNA form, the CDR3 reads TGCAGCGTGGTCCCTTGGTGGAGCTCCTACGAGCAGTACTTC.

This clonotype appeared a few times. The chain carries TRBV20-1 and TRBJ1-6, with TRBD1 as a possible D gene (5 bases). Germline CDR1 reads DFQATT; CDR2 reads SNEGSKA (reference sequence). The CDR3 totals 13 residues. V shed 6 bases and J shed 8 bases, with 14 bases lying between them. CDR3: CSAIRDGDSPLHF. DNA of the CDR3: TGCAGTGCCATCCGGGACGGAGATTCACCCCTCCACTTT.

The V call is TRBV12-3 or TRBV12-4, the J call TRBJ2-2, with D unclear. The CDR3 extends over 13 amino acids. The V end was cut by 7 bases, the J end by 0 bases, with 6 bases between. In nucleotides, the CDR3 is TGTGCCAGCATGGAGACGAACACCGGGGAGCTGTTTTTT. Its translation: CASMETNTGELFF.

This clonotype was recorded a few times. J is TRBJ2-5 and V is TRBV7-9; TRBD2 matches 11 bases. From germline, CDR1 is SEHNR and CDR2 FQNEAQ (reference sequence). The V and J ends lost 6 bases and 1 base, in that order; junction bases with no gene match: 4. The CDR3 consists of 15 residues. In DNA, the CDR3 is TGTGCCAGCAGACTGACTAGCGGGGTCCAAGAGACCCAGTACTTC. Its translation is CASRLTSGVQETQYF.

This clonotype was recorded many times. The CDR3 nucleotides read TGTGCCAGTAGCGCCGGGACGGATCTTAATTCACCCCTCCACTTT. Encoded protein: CASSAGTDLNSPLHF. The chain employs TRBV19 and TRBJ1-6; D is perhaps TRBD1 (5 bases). Trimming took 6 bases from V and 6 from J, leaving 15 bases between them. CDR1 is LNHDA, CDR2 SQIVND, per germline (reference sequence). The CDR3 sequence is 15 residues long.